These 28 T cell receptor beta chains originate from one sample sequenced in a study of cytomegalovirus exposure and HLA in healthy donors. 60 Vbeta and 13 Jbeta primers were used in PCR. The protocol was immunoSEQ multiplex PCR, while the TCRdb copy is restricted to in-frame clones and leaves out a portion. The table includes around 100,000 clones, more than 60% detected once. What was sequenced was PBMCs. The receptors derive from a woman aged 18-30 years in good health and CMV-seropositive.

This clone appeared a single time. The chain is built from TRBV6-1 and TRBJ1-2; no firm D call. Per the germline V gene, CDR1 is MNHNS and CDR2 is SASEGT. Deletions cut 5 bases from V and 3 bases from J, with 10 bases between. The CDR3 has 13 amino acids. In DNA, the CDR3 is TGTGCCAGCAGTCTCGGACTAGACTATGGCTACACCTTC. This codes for CASSLGLDYGYTF.

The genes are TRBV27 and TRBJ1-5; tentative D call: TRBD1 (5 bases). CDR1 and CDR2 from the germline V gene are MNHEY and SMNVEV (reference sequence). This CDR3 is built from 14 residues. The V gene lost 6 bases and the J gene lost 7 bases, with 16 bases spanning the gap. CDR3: CASRTGRGLQPQHF. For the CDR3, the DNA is TGTGCCAGCAGGACCGGGCGGGGGTTACAGCCCCAGCATTTT.

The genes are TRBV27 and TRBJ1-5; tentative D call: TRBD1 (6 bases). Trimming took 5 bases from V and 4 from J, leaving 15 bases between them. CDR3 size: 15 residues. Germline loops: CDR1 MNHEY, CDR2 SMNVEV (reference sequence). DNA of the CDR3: TGTGCCAGCAGTAGCGATTGGACAGTAAATCAGCCCCAGCATTTT. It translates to CASSSDWTVNQPQHF.

The CDR3 sequence: CAWSVPTGRLAGGPADTQYF. The DNA for the CDR3 is TGTGCCTGGAGTGTCCCCACCGGGCGGCTAGCGGGAGGGCCAGCAGATACGCAGTATTTT. This chain uses TRBV30 with TRBJ2-3; 12 nucleotides match TRBD2. Germline CDR1 and CDR2: GTSNPN and SVGIG (reference sequence). Trimming at V came to 0 bases and at J to 4 bases, leaving 17 bases not matched to a gene. The CDR3 contains 20 residues.

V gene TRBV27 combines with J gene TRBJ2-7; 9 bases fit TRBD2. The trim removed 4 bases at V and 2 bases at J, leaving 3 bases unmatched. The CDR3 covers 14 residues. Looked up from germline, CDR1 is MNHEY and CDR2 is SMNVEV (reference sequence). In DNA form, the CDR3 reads TGTGCCAGCAGTTCGGGACTAGCCGCCTACGAGCAGTACTTC. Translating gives CASSSGLAAYEQYF.

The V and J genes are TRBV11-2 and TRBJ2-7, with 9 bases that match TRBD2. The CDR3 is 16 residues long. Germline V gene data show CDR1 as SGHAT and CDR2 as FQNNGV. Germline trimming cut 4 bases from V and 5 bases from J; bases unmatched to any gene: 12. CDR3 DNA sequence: TGTGCCAGCAGCTCCGCGGGGGGGTTTCTTTTCCACGAGCAGTACTTC. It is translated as CASSSAGGFLFHEQYF.

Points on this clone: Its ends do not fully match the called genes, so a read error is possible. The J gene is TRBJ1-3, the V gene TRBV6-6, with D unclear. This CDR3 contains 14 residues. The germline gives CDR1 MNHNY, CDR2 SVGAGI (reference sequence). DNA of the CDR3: TGTGCCAGCAGAAGTACAGCTTCTGGAAACACCATGTACTTT. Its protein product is CASRSTASGNTMYF.

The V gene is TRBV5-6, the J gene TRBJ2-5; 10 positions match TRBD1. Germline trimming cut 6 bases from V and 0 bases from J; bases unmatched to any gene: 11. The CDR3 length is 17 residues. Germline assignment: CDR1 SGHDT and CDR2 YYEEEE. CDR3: CASNPRTGGPYQETQYF. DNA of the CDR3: TGTGCCAGCAACCCGAGGACAGGGGGGCCGTACCAAGAGACCCAGTACTTC. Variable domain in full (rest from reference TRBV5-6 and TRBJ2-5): DAGVTQSPTHLIKTRGQQVTLRCSPKSGHDTVSWYQQALGQGPQFIFQYYEEEERQRGNFPDRFSGHQFPNYSSELNVNALLLGDSALYLCASNPRTGGPYQETQYFGPGTRLLVL.

DNA for the CDR3: TGTGCCAGCTCACCCGTCGGAGATCAGCCCCAGCATTTT. It codes for CASSPVGDQPQHF. This sequence joins TRBV18 and TRBJ1-5; D gene ambiguous. Trimming stripped 3 bases from V and 5 bases from J, with 8 bases between. The CDR3 totals 13 residues. The germline V gene has CDR1 KGHSH and CDR2 LQKENI.

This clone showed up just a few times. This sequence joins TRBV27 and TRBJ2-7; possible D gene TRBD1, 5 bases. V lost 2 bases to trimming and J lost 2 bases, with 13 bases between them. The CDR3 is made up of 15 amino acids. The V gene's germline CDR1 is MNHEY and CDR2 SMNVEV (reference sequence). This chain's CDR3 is CASSLLGLFAYEQYF. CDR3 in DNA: TGTGCCAGCAGTTTACTGGGGCTGTTCGCCTACGAGCAGTACTTC.

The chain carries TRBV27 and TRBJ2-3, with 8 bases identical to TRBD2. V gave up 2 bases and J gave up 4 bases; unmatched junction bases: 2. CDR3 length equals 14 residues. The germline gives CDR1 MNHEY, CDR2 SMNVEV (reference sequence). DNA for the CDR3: TGTGCCAGCAGTTTAACGGGAGGGCCAGATACGCAGTATTTT. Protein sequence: CASSLTGGPDTQYF.

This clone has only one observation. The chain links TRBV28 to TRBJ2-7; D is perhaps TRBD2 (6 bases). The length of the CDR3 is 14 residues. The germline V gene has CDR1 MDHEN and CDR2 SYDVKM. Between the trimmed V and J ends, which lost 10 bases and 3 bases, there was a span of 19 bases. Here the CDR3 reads CAINSFRGNYEQYF. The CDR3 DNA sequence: TGTGCCATCAATTCCTTTCGGGGGAACTACGAGCAGTACTTC. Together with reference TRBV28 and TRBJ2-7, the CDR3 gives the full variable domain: DVKVTQSSRYLVKRTGEKVFLECVQDMDHENMFWYRQDPGLGLRLIYFSYDVKMKEKGDIPEGYSVSREKKERFSLILESASTNQTSMYLCAINSFRGNYEQYFGPGTRLTVT.

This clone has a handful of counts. The CDR3, as DNA: TGCGCCAGCAGCCCGGGGAGGGTTTCTGGGGCCAACGTCCTGACTTTC. Amino acid sequence: CASSPGRVSGANVLTF. The chain carries TRBV5-1 and TRBJ2-6; 7 nucleotides agree with TRBD2. The germline V gene encodes CDR1 SGHRS and CDR2 YFSETQ. J lost 1 base, V lost 4 bases, and 5 bases had no gene match. The CDR3 runs to 16 residues.

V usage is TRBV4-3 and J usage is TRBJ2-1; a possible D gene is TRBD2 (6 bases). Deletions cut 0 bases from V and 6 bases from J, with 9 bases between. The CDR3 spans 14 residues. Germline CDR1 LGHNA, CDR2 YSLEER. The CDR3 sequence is CASSQDRRGNEQFF. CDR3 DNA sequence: TGCGCCAGCAGCCAAGATAGGCGGGGCAATGAGCAGTTCTTC.

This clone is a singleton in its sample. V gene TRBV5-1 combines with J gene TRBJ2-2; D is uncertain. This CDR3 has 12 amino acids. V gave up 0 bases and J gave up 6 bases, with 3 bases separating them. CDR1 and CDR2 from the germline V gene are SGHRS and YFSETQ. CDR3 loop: CASSLGPGELFF. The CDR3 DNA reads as TGCGCCAGCAGCTTGGGGCCCGGGGAGCTGTTTTTT.

In nucleotides, the CDR3 is TGTGCCAGCAGGCGGGGGGGCGGAACTGAAGCTTTCTTT. Translated: CASRRGGGTEAFF. This chain connects TRBV5-4 to TRBJ1-1; perhaps TRBD1 as D (6 bases). From germline, CDR1 is SGHNT and CDR2 YYREEE (reference sequence). With 5 bases removed from V and 5 bases from J, the gap between germline ends came to 13 bases. The CDR3 contains 13 residues.

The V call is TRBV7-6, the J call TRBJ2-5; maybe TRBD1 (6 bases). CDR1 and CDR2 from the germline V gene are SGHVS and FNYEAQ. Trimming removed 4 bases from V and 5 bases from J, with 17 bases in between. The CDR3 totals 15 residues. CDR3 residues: CASSSGHPLGETQYF. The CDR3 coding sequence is TGTGCCAGCAGCTCGGGACACCCTCTGGGGGAGACCCAGTACTTC.

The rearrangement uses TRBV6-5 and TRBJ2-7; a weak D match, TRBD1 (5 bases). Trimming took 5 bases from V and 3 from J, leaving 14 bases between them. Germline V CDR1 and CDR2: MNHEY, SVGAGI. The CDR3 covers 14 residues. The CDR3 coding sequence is TGTGCCAGCAGTCTCCTGTCAGGGAACTACGAGCAGTACTTC. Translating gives CASSLLSGNYEQYF.

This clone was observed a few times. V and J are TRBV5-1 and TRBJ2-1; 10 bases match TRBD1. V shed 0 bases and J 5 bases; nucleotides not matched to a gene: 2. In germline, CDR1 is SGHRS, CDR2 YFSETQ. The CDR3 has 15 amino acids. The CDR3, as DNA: TGCGCCAGCAGCTTGGGAGGGACAGGGGACAATGAGCAGTTCTTC. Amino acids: CASSLGGTGDNEQFF. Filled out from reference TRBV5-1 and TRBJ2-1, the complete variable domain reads KAGVTQTPRYLIKTRGQQVTLSCSPISGHRSVSWYQQTPGQGLQFLFEYFSETQRNKGNFPGRFSGRQFSNSRSEMNVSTLELGDSALYLCASSLGGTGDNEQFFGPGTRLTVL.

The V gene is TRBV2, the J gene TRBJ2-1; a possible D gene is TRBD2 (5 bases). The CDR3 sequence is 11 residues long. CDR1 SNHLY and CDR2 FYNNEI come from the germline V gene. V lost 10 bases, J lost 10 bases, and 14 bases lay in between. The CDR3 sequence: CATLGLEEQFF. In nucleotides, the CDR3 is TGTGCCACCCTTGGACTGGAAGAGCAGTTCTTC.

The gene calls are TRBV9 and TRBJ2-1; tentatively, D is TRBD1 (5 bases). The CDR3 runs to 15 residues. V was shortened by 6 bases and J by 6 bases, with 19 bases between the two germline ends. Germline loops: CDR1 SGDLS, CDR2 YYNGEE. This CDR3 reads CASNRLGQQSNEQFF. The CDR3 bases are TGTGCCAGCAACCGACTCGGACAACAGTCCAATGAGCAGTTCTTC.

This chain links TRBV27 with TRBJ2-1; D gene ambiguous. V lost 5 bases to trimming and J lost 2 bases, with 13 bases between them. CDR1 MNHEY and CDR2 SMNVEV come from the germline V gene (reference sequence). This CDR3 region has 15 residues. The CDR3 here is CASSNLPGAYNEQFF. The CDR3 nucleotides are TGTGCCAGCAGTAACCTTCCAGGCGCCTACAATGAGCAGTTCTTC.

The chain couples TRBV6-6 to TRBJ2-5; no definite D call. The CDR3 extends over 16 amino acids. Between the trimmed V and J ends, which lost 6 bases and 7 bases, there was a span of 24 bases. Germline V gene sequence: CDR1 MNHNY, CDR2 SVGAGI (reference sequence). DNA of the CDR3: TGTGCCAGCAGCCCTTGGAAACCTGGCGGCGTTGGGACCCAGTACTTC. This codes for CASSPWKPGGVGTQYF.

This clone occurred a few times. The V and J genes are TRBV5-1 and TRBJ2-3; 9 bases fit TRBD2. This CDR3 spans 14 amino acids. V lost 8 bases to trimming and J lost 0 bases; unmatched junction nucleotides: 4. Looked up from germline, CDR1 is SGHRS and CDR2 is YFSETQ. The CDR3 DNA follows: TGCGCCAGTCGAACTAGCGGGAGCACAGATACGCAGTATTTT. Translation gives CASRTSGSTDTQYF.

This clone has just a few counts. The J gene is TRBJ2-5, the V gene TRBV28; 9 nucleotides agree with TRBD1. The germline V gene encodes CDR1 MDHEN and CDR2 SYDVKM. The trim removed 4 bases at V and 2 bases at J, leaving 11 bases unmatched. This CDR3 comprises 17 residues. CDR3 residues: CASSSGQGRRAQETQYF. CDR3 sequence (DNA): TGTGCCAGCAGTTCCGGACAGGGGCGCCGTGCACAAGAGACCCAGTACTTC.

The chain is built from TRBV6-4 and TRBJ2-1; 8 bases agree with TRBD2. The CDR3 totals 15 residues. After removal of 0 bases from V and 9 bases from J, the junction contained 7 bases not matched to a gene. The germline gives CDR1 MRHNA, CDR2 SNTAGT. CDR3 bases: TGTGCCAGCAGTGACTCAATTGCAGCGGGAGTTGAGCAGTTCTTC. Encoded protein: CASSDSIAAGVEQFF.

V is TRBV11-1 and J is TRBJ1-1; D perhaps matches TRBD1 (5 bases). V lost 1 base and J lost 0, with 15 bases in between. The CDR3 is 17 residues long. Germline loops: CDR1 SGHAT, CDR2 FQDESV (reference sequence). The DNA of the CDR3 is TGTGCCAGCAGCTTAGTTCAGGGAGGCCTCATGAACACTGAAGCTTTCTTT. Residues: CASSLVQGGLMNTEAFF.

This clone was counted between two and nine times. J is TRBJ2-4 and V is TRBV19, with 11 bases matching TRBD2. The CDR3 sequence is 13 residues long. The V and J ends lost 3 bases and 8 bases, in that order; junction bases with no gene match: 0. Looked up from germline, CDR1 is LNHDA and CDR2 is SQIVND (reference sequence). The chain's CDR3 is CASSISGRDIQYF. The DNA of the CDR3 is TGTGCCAGTAGTATTAGCGGGAGGGACATTCAGTACTTC.